This T cell receptor beta chain is drawn from a study of T cell responses to AZD1222 COVID-19 vaccine. The germline V gene has CDR1 MNHEY and CDR2 SVGEGT. V lost 2 bases to trimming and J lost 4 bases, with 9 bases between them. The CDR3 contains 13 residues. Using immunoSEQ multiplex PCR, the repertoire was profiled, and TCRdb retains in-frame clones only, with some absent. The top ten hold approximately 2% of the sample, which has some 150,000 clones, about 90% seen once. The TCR originated in an adult in good health. The rearrangement uses TRBV6-2 or TRBV6-3 and TRBJ2-7; D is unresolved. The sample in question was peripheral blood, obtained on day 0 of AZD1222 vaccination. CDR3 loop: CASSYRGFYEQYF. The DNA of the CDR3 is TGTGCCAGCAGTTACCGTGGGTTTTACGAGCAGTACTTC.